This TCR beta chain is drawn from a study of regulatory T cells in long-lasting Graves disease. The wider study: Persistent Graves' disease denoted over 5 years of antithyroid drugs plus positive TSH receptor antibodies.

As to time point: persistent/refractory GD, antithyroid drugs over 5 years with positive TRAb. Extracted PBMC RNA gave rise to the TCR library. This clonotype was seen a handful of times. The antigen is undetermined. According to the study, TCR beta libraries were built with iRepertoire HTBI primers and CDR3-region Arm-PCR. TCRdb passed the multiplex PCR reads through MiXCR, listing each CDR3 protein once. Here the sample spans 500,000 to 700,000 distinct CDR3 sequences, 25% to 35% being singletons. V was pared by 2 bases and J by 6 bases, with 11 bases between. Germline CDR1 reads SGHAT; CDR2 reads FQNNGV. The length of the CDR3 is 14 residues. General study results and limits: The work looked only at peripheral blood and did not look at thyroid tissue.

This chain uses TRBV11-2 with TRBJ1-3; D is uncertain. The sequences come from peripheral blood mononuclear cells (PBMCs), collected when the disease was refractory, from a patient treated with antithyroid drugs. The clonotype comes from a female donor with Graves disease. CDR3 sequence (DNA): TGTGCCAGCAGCTTAACCGGTCAAGTAAACACCATATATTTT. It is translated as CASSLTGQVNTIYF.